This is a list of T cell receptor beta chains from one sample in a study of OX40 agonist ivuxolimab in advanced cancers. Sequenced by immunoSEQ multiplex PCR; TCRdb stores in-frame clones only, minus some. The repertoire has around 70,000 clones, roughly 82% of them found once; the top ten carry about 1%. The sequencing here drew on CD4+ or CD8+ T cells sorted from blood, taken in a trial of the OX40 agonist ivuxolimab. These receptors were collected from an adult with an advanced solid tumor such as melanoma, head and neck, liver or kidney cancer. CDR3s include the opening cysteine and the closing phenylalanine or tryptophan. D genes are given only for firm matches. Clone size is shown for a subset of rows, as once, few, many or a class of expanded clone.

D | size | J | V | CDR3 | DNA
TRBD1 | NA | TRBJ1-6 | TRBV6-6 | CASSPGTGAINSPLHF | TGTGCCAGCAGTCCTGGGACAGGGGCGATTAATTCACCCCTCCACTTT
TRBD1 | NA | TRBJ1-2 | TRBV20-1 | CSASRGDGYTF | TGCAGTGCTTCCAGGGGGGACGGCTACACCTTC
NA | NA | TRBJ1-1 | TRBV6-5 | CASSYVGGGAFF | TGTGCCAGCAGTTATGTGGGTGGGGGTGCTTTCTTT
NA | once | TRBJ2-3 | TRBV19 | CASSIGGGTDTQYF | TGTGCCAGTAGTATAGGCGGGGGCACAGATACGCAGTATTTT
NA | NA | TRBJ1-6 | TRBV4-1 | CASSQDAYSPLHF | TGCGCCAGCAGCCAAGATGCGTATTCACCCCTCCACTTT
NA | NA | TRBJ1-5 | TRBV11-2 | CASSLVVGLSGNQPQHF | TGTGCCAGCAGCTTAGTGGTAGGCCTGAGTGGGAATCAGCCCCAGCATTTT
NA | few | TRBJ2-7 | TRBV7-2 | CASSFFGLSISYEQYF | TGTGCCAGCAGCTTTTTCGGATTAAGTATATCCTACGAGCAGTACTTC
NA | NA | TRBJ2-3 | TRBV15 | CATSRLITGTDTQYF | TGTGCCACCAGCAGACTCATTACAGGGACAGATACGCAGTATTTT
TRBD1 | NA | TRBJ1-2 | TRBV6-5 | CASSQYRGSYGYTF | TGTGCCAGCAGTCAGTACAGGGGTTCCTATGGCTACACCTTC
TRBD2 | NA | TRBJ2-7 | TRBV7-2 | CASSRGGGPSYEQYF | TGTGCCAGCAGCCGCGGGGGGGGACCCTCCTACGAGCAGTACTTC
NA | NA | TRBJ1-2 | TRBV7-9 | CASSLALASSYGYTF | TGTGCCAGCAGCTTAGCGTTGGCCAGTAGCTATGGCTACACCTTC
TRBD1 | NA | TRBJ1-1 | TRBV18 | CASSRQTGGRGTEAFF | TGTGCCAGCTCCCGCCAGACAGGGGGCAGGGGCACTGAAGCTTTCTTT
TRBD1 | NA | TRBJ1-6 | TRBV5-6 | CASSHYLTGVGSPLHF | TGTGCCAGCAGCCACTACCTTACAGGGGTGGGTTCACCCCTCCACTTT
NA | NA | TRBJ2-7 | TRBV9 | CASSPTGLAGEQYF | TGTGCCAGCAGCCCCACAGGGTTGGCCGGCGAGCAGTACTTC
NA | NA | TRBJ1-1 | TRBV19 | CASSKGAFGSAFF | TGTGCCAGTAGTAAGGGCGCCTTCGGGTCAGCTTTCTTT
TRBD1 | NA | TRBJ1-6 | TRBV4-3 | CASSPRGQGGSYNSPLHF | TGCGCCAGCAGCCCTCGGGGACAGGGCGGGTCCTATAATTCACCCCTCCACTTT
NA | NA | TRBJ1-1 | TRBV5-4 | CASSADLNTEAFF | TGTGCCAGCAGCGCCGACCTGAACACTGAAGCTTTCTTT